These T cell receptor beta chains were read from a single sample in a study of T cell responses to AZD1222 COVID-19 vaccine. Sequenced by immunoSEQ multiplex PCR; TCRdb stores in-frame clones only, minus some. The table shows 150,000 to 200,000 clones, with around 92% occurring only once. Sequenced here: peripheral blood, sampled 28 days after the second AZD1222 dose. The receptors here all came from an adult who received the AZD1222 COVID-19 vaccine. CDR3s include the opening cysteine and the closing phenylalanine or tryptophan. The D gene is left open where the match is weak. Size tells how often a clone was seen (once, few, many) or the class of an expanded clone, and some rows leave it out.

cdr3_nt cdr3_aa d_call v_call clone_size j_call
TGTGCCAGCAGCTTACGGCTAGCGGGAGGCAATGAGCAGTTCTTC CASSLRLAGGNEQFF TRBD2 TRBV13 - TRBJ2-1
TGCGCCAGCAGCCAAGAAGGCACAGGGGGCAGTGAAAAACTGTTTTTT CASSQEGTGGSEKLFF TRBD1 TRBV4-3 once TRBJ1-4
TGTGCCAGCTCACCCGGGACAGGTTATAACTATGGCTACACCTTC CASSPGTGYNYGYTF TRBD1 TRBV18 - TRBJ1-2
TGTGCCAGCAGCTTAGTTCGTACAGGGGGTGCCTATGGCTACACCTTC CASSLVRTGGAYGYTF TRBD1 TRBV7-8 - TRBJ1-2
TGTGCCAGCAGTGCACGAGGGGAGACGAGTAATCAGCCCCAGCATTTT CASSARGETSNQPQHF - TRBV6-1 - TRBJ1-5
TGTGCCAGCAGCCCTTATGGAGGGGGCAGCACAGATACGCAGTATTTT CASSPYGGGSTDTQYF - TRBV7-3 - TRBJ2-3
TGTGCCAGCAGATCCAGGGTGGGGATAAGTGAGCAGTTCTTC CASRSRVGISEQFF - TRBV6-5 - TRBJ2-1
TGTGCCAGTAGTCCCGACAGGCGCAATTCACCCCTCCACTTT CASSPDRRNSPLHF - TRBV19 - TRBJ1-6
TGTGCCAGCAGTTTCCCAGGGGCAGATACGCAGTATTTT CASSFPGADTQYF - TRBV12-3/TRBV12-4 once TRBJ2-3
TGTGCCAGCAGCCTCCAGAGCGGGGGGAGACAAGAGACCCAGTACTTC CASSLQSGGRQETQYF TRBD2 TRBV7-2 - TRBJ2-5
TGTGCCAGCAGTTTCGGACAGGGTCGAAACACCGGGGAGCTGTTTTTT CASSFGQGRNTGELFF TRBD1 TRBV28 - TRBJ2-2
TGTGCCAGCAGCACTCAAGTCTCTGGAAACACCATATATTTT CASSTQVSGNTIYF - TRBV7-2 - TRBJ1-3
TGTGCCAGCAGTTCATCCGGGACAGGGTCTTACAATGAGCAGTTCTTC CASSSSGTGSYNEQFF TRBD1 TRBV25-1 - TRBJ2-1
TGTGCCAGCAGCCCCCGGGACAGGGTCGGCAATCAGCCCCAGCATTTT CASSPRDRVGNQPQHF TRBD1 TRBV6-6 - TRBJ1-5
TGTGCCAGCAGTGGGGTTAGCGGGAGGCCAGGAGATACGCAGTATTTT CASSGVSGRPGDTQYF TRBD2 TRBV6-4 - TRBJ2-3
TGTGCCAGCAGCTTGGGGGCAGGCCCTTCCACCTTC CASSLGAGPSTF - TRBV5-4 few TRBJ1-2
TGTGCCAGCAGTCGACTAGCGGGTAGGGGCTACGAGCAGTACTTC CASSRLAGRGYEQYF TRBD2 TRBV28 - TRBJ2-7
TGTGCCTGGATTGTAGGGCTTTATGGCTACACCTTC CAWIVGLYGYTF - TRBV30 - TRBJ1-2
TGTGCCAGCACTATGAGGACTAGCGGGAGAGTGCAGCAGTACTTC CASTMRTSGRVQQYF TRBD2 TRBV5-4 - TRBJ2-7
TGTGCCAGCTCACCAGGCGGGCATAATTCACCCCTCCACTTT CASSPGGHNSPLHF - TRBV18 - TRBJ1-6
TGCGCCAGCAGCTTGGCAACGGGGGGTGGAGAGACCCAGTACTTC CASSLATGGGETQYF TRBD2 TRBV5-1 - TRBJ2-5
TGTGCCAGCAGTTTTGGGCGCGCTGAGCAGTTCTTC CASSFGRAEQFF - TRBV27 - TRBJ2-1
TGTGCCAGCAGTTACGCGGGAGAGTCAGAGACCCAGTACTTC CASSYAGESETQYF TRBD2 TRBV6-2/TRBV6-3 - TRBJ2-5
TGTGCCGCTCGATTCTCTGGGGCCAACGTCCTGACTTTC CAARFSGANVLTF - TRBV12-3/TRBV12-4 - TRBJ2-6
TGTGCCAGCAGTTACGCAGGGGTCCAGGGGGCTTTCTTT CASSYAGVQGAFF - TRBV6-5 - TRBJ1-1
TGTGCCAGCTCAGGGGAGGACTACAATGAGCAGTTCTTC CASSGEDYNEQFF - TRBV18 - TRBJ2-1
TGCAGTGCAATAGGACAGCTTGAAGCTTTCTTT CSAIGQLEAFF - TRBV20-1 once TRBJ1-1
TGCGCCAGCAGCCAAGATCGGGCTGAAAAACTGTTTTTT CASSQDRAEKLFF - TRBV4-1 - TRBJ1-4
TGTGCCAGCAGCCCCGGGACACCTAACACTGAAGCTTTCTTT CASSPGTPNTEAFF - TRBV5-5 - TRBJ1-1
TGTGCCAGCAGCGTAGTGACTAGCGGGCACCTCTCTGGGGCCAACGTCCTGACTTTC CASSVVTSGHLSGANVLTF TRBD2 TRBV9 once TRBJ2-6
TGTGCCAGCAGCTTAGACACCTTCTTATCCTACAATGAGCAGTTCTTC CASSLDTFLSYNEQFF - TRBV7-8 - TRBJ2-1
TGTGCCAGCAGCTCCACAGGGGAGAGAGGCTACACCTTC CASSSTGERGYTF TRBD1 TRBV7-9 once TRBJ1-2
TGTGCCAGCAGCTTGGTGGGACGTATGAACACTGAAGCTTTCTTT CASSLVGRMNTEAFF - TRBV5-6 - TRBJ1-1